The 20 T cell receptor beta chains below were found in one sample sequenced in a study of T-cell reconstitution after alpha-beta-depleted transplantation in children. Unique molecular identifiers were incorporated when the TCRbeta library was constructed. Each CDR3 protein is one row after TCRdb ran MiXCR on the PCR reads. The repertoire consists of some 600,000 distinct CDR3 sequences, with approximately 15% occurring once and the leading ten covering 0.85% to 1.3%. Sequenced material: PBMCs from the stem cell graft donor, taken from the stem cell graft. The receptors were sampled from a human donor who donated a stem cell graft to a child with acute myeloid leukemia.

This clonotype was recorded many times. The chain has TRBV7-6 and TRBJ1-6; the D is unclear. Trimming took 1 base from V and 11 from J, leaving 9 bases between them. This CDR3 comprises 13 residues. Germline CDR1 and CDR2: SGHVS and FNYEAQ. The CDR3 reads CASSLGSLAPLHF. Here the CDR3 DNA reads TGTGCCAGCAGCTTAGGGTCTCTCGCACCCCTCCACTTT.

This clonotype was counted at least ten times. V and J are TRBV29-1 and TRBJ1-4; 8 bases align to TRBD1. Germline assignment: CDR1 SQVTM and CDR2 ANQGSEA. The CDR3 has 14 residues. J gave up 3 bases and V 5 bases, and 5 bases lay outside the gene matches. CDR3 sequence: CSVRRQGSNEKLFF. The CDR3 region has the DNA TGCAGCGTTAGAAGACAGGGGTCTAATGAAAAACTGTTTTTT.

The chain is built from TRBV7-9 and TRBJ1-4, with a possible D match to TRBD1 (5 bases). Germline V gene lookup returns CDR1 SEHNR and CDR2 FQNEAQ (reference sequence). This CDR3 region has 14 residues. The V end lost 7 bases, the J end lost 8 bases, and 17 bases lay between the germline ends. CDR3 residues: CASTTGGGDEKLFF. In nucleotides, the CDR3 is TGTGCCAGCACCACGGGCGGGGGAGACGAAAAACTGTTTTTT.

This clonotype was observed at least ten times. In DNA, the CDR3 is TGTGCCAGCAGCTTAGGGACTAGCGGGACCTACAATGAGCAGTTCTTC. It yields the protein CASSLGTSGTYNEQFF. The rearrangement links TRBV7-2 to TRBJ2-1; 12 bases match TRBD2. There are 16 residues in the CDR3. Germline CDR1 and CDR2: SGHTA and FQGNSA. The V segment lost 1 base and the J segment 2 bases; nucleotides outside the gene matches: 0.

The chain links TRBV30 to TRBJ2-7; 9 positions agree with TRBD2. This CDR3 comprises 14 residues. Germline V CDR1 and CDR2: GTSNPN, SVGIG (reference sequence). V lost 0 bases and J lost 3; bases outside the gene matches: 3. The CDR3 region has the DNA TGTGCCTGGAGTGTAGCGGGGGGCGACTACGAGCAGTACTTC. Its translation: CAWSVAGGDYEQYF.

This clonotype was counted ten times or more. V gene TRBV20-1 combines with J gene TRBJ2-1; D is undetermined. This CDR3 comprises 14 residues. The germline V and J ends were trimmed by 6 bases and 0 bases, with 12 bases remaining between them. Per germline, CDR1 DFQATT and CDR2 SNEGSKA (reference sequence). CDR3 nucleotide sequence: TGCAGTGCCCCACCTTCCGGCTCCTACAATGAGCAGTTCTTC. Its translation: CSAPPSGSYNEQFF.

This clonotype was seen a single time. J is TRBJ2-7 and V is TRBV28; the D gene is possibly TRBD2 (6 bases). The CDR3 spans 14 residues. CDR1 is MDHEN and CDR2 is SYDVKM in the germline V gene. Trimming removed 2 bases from V and 5 bases from J, with 13 bases in between. The CDR3 DNA sequence: TGTGCCAGCAGTTTAACGGGGGTGACCAACGAGCAGTACGTC. It yields the protein CASSLTGVTNEQYV.

This clonotype was counted many times. The gene calls are TRBV6-5 and TRBJ2-5; 7 bases fit TRBD1. CDR1 and CDR2 (germline): MNHEY, SVGAGI. V shed 5 bases, J shed 3 bases, and the junction held 3 bases outside the gene matches. The length of the CDR3 is 13 residues. The CDR3 DNA reads as TGTGCCAGCAGTACGACAGGGAAAGAGACCCAGTACTTC. It codes for CASSTTGKETQYF.

In this sample, this clonotype turned up a few times. The CDR3 DNA reads as TGTGCCAGCAGCCCCGTACCGGTTGCTACGTCAGAGGAGCTGTTTTTT. Encoded protein: CASSPVPVATSEELFF. The chain employs TRBV7-3 and TRBJ2-2; D gene unclear. The CDR3 has 16 amino acids. With 5 bases removed from V and 10 bases from J, the gap between germline ends came to 23 bases. Germline V gives CDR1 SGHTA, CDR2 FQGTGA.

This chain's CDR3 is CASTRGEANYGYTF. CDR3 in DNA: TGTGCCAGCACCCGCGGAGAAGCTAACTATGGCTACACCTTC. The rearrangement links TRBV12-3 or TRBV12-4 to TRBJ1-2; D gene unclear. The CDR3 length is 14 residues. The V and J ends lost 7 bases and 0 bases respectively, with 12 bases between them.

The rearrangement links TRBV10-3 to TRBJ2-3; the match to TRBD2 covers 8 bases. Germline CDR1 and CDR2: ENHRY and SYGVKD. The J segment lost 5 bases and the V segment lost 8 bases, leaving 9 bases of the junction unmatched. The length of the CDR3 is 14 residues. CDR3 sequence (DNA): TGTGCCATCGTCGGGGGGGCCGGAGGAGATACGCAGTATTTT. This gives the protein CAIVGGAGGDTQYF.

This clonotype was observed a single time. The chain employs TRBV4-3 and TRBJ1-1, with D hard to call. Germline lookup yields CDR1 LGHNA and CDR2 YSLEER. V gave up 1 base and J gave up 1 base, with 10 bases separating them. CDR3 length: 15 residues. The CDR3 reads CASSQGQATNTEAFF. The CDR3 DNA reads TGCGCCAGCAGCCAAGGGCAGGCTACGAACACTGAAGCTTTCTTT.

The chain employs TRBV4-1 and TRBJ1-2; 7 nucleotides line up with TRBD1. There are 14 residues in the CDR3. V lost 4 bases to trimming and J lost 1 base; unmatched junction nucleotides: 3. Per germline, CDR1 MGHRA and CDR2 YSYEKL. CDR3 loop: CASSPGQVNYGYTF. CDR3 nucleotide sequence: TGCGCCAGCAGCCCCGGACAGGTTAACTATGGCTACACCTTC.

Of note for this clonotype: The junction does not match germline at one end; this may be a read error. The chain recombines TRBV20-1 with TRBJ2-1; D remains unclear. CDR3 length: 16 residues. Germline CDR1 is DFQATT and CDR2 is SNEGSKA (reference sequence). The CDR3 coding sequence is TGCTGTGCTAGAGTGGGGATCCCCTCGACTGAGAATGAGCAGTTCTTC. This gives the protein CCARVGIPSTENEQFF.

The chain couples TRBV20-1 to TRBJ1-1; weak D call: TRBD1 (6 bases). CDR3 length equals 14 residues. Per germline, CDR1 DFQATT and CDR2 SNEGSKA (reference sequence). The V and J ends lost 4 bases and 1 base respectively, with 13 bases between them. CDR3 amino acids: CSATAGQSNTEAFF. The CDR3 region has the DNA TGCAGTGCTACCGCGGGACAATCGAACACTGAAGCTTTCTTT.

This clonotype has ten or more counts. This chain uses TRBV27 with TRBJ1-1; a weak D match, TRBD1 (6 bases). V lost 4 bases and J 7 bases, leaving 16 bases between the germline ends. Per germline, CDR1 MNHEY and CDR2 SMNVEV (reference sequence). The CDR3 is 14 residues long. The CDR3 loop reads CASSSPRGSDEAFF. In DNA form, the CDR3 reads TGTGCCAGCAGTTCCCCCAGGGGTTCGGATGAAGCTTTCTTT.

The chain uses TRBV6-1 and TRBJ2-5, with TRBD2 identical over 13 bases. Germline CDR1 and CDR2: MNHNS and SASEGT. This CDR3 spans 16 amino acids. V shed 5 bases and J 5 bases; nucleotides not matched to a gene: 8. CDR3 region: CASSPGLAGRGETQYF. The CDR3 region has the DNA TGTGCCAGCAGTCCGGGACTAGCGGGGCGGGGGGAGACCCAGTACTTC.

This clonotype has a handful of counts. The chain joins TRBV5-1 to TRBJ1-1; no firm D call. In germline, CDR1 is SGHRS, CDR2 YFSETQ. The V end lost 1 base, the J end lost 0 bases, and 10 bases lay between the germline ends. The length of the CDR3 is 15 residues. Here the CDR3 DNA reads TGCGCCAGCAGCTTGCAAGATCAGGTGAACACTGAAGCTTTCTTT. The encoded protein is CASSLQDQVNTEAFF.

This clonotype appeared many times. The V gene is TRBV29-1, the J gene TRBJ2-1; 7 bases are a match to TRBD1. J lost 6 bases, V lost 7 bases, and 9 bases had no gene match. Germline lookup yields CDR1 SQVTM and CDR2 ANQGSEA. The CDR3 is 13 amino acids. The CDR3 DNA follows: TGCAGCGCCCGGGACAGTGGGATCAATGAGCAGTTCTTC. It yields the protein CSARDSGINEQFF.

The chain has TRBV7-9 and TRBJ1-3; no definite D call. V lost 0 bases to trimming and J lost 0 bases, with 6 bases between them. In germline, CDR1 is SEHNR, CDR2 FQNEAQ (reference sequence). The CDR3 loop spans 15 amino acids. DNA for the CDR3: TGTGCCAGCAGCTTAGCCCAGCCCTCTGGAAACACCATATATTTT. This gives the protein CASSLAQPSGNTIYF.